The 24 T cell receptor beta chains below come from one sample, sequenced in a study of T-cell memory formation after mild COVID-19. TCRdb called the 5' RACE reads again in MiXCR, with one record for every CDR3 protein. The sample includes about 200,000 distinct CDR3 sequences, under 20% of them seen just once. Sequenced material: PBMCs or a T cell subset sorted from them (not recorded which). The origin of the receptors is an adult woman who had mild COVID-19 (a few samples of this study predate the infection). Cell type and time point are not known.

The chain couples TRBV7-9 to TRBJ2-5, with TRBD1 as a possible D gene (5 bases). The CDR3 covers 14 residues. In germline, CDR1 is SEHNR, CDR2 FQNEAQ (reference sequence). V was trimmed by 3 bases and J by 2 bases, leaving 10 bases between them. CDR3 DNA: TGTGCCAGCAGCTTGAGACAGCTACAAGAGACCCAGTACTTC. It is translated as CASSLRQLQETQYF.

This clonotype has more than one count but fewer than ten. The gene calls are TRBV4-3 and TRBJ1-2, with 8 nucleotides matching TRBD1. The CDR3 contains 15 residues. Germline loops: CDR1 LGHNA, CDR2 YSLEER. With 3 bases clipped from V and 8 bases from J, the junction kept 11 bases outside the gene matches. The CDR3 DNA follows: TGCGCCAGCAGCCAGGAGAAGCTCAGGGGGCGCGGCTACACCTTC. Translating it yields CASSQEKLRGRGYTF.

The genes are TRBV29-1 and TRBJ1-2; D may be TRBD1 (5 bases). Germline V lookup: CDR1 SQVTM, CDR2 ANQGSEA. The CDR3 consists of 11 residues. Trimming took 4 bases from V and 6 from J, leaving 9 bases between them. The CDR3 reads CSVGGADGYTF. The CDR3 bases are TGCAGCGTTGGAGGGGCGGATGGCTACACCTTC. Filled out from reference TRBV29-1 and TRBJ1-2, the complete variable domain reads SAVISQKPSRDICQRGTSLTIQCQVDSQVTMMFWYRQQPGQSLTLIATANQGSEATYESGFVIDKFPISRPNLTFSTLTVSNMSPEDSSIYLCSVGGADGYTFGSGTRLTVV.

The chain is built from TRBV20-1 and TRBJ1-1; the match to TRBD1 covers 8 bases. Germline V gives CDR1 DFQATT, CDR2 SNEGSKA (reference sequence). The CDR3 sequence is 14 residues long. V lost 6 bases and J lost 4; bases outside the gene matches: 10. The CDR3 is CSARRTGISTEAFF. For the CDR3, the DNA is TGCAGTGCGAGAAGGACAGGGATTAGCACTGAAGCTTTCTTT.

CDR3 protein: CASSIRQANYGYTF. For the CDR3, the DNA is TGCGCCAGCAGCATCCGCCAAGCTAACTATGGCTACACCTTC. The V call is TRBV4-1, the J call TRBJ1-2; D gene unclear. Germline V gene lookup returns CDR1 MGHRA and CDR2 YSYEKL. V lost 5 bases and J lost 0, with 10 bases in between. This CDR3 spans 14 amino acids.

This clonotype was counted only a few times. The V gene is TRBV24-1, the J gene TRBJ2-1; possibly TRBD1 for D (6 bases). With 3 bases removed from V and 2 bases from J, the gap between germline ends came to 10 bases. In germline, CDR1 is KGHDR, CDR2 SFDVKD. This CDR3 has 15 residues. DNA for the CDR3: TGTGCCACCAGTGATGGCCAGGGGACCTACAATGAGCAGTTCTTC. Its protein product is CATSDGQGTYNEQFF.

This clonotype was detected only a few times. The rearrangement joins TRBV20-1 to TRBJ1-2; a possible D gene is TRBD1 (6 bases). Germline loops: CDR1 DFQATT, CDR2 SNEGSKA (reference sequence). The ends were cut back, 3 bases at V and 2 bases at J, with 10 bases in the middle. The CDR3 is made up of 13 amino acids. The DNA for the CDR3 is TGCAGTGCTAGGGATGACAGGAACTATGGCTACACCTTC. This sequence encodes CSARDDRNYGYTF.

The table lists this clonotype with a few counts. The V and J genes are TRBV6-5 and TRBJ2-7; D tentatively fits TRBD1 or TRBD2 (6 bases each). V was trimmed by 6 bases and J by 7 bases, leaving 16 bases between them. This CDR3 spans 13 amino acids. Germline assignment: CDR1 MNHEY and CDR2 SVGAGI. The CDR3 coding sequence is TGTGCCAGCAGGAACAACCAAGGGGGGGAGCAGTACTTC. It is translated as CASRNNQGGEQYF.

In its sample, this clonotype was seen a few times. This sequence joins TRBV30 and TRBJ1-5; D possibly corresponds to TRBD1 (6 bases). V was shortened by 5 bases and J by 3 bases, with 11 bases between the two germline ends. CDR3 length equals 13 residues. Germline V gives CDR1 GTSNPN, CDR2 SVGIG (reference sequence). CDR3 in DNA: TGTGCCTGGGCAAGGGGGATCAATCAGCCCCAGCATTTT. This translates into CAWARGINQPQHF.

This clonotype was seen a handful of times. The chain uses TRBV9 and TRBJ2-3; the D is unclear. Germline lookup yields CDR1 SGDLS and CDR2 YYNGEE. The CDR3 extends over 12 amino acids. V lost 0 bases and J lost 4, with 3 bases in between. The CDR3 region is CASSVGPDTQYF. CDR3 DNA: TGTGCCAGCAGCGTAGGCCCAGATACGCAGTATTTT. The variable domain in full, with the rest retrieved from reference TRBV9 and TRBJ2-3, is DSGVTQTPKHLITATGQRVTLRCSPRSGDLSVYWYQQSLDQGLQFLIQYYNGEERAKGNILERFSAQQFPDLHSELNLSSLELGDSALYFCASSVGPDTQYFGPGTRLTVL.

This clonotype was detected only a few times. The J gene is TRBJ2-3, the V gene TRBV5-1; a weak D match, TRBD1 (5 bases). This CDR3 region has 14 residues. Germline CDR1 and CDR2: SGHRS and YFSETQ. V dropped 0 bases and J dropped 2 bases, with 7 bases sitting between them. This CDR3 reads CASSLAGHTDTQYF. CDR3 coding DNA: TGCGCCAGCAGCTTGGCCGGACACACAGATACGCAGTATTTT.

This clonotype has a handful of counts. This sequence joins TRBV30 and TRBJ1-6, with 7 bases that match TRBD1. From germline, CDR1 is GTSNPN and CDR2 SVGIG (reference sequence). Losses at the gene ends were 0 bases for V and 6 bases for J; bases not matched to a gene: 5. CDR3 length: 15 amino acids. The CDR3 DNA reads TGTGCCTGGAGTGTCCCGGACAGGATTAATTCACCCCTCCACTTT. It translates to CAWSVPDRINSPLHF.

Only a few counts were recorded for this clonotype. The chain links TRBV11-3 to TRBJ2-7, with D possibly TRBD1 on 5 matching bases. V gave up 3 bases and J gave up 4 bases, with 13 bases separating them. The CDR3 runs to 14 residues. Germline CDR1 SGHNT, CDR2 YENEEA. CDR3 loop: CASSFGADSYEQYF. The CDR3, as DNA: TGTGCCAGCAGCTTCGGCGCCGACAGTTACGAGCAGTACTTC.

Here the CDR3 reads CSASPPGEGYTPLHF. CDR3 bases: TGCAGTGCTTCCCCCCCAGGCGAGGGTTATACACCCCTCCACTTT. The chain couples TRBV20-1 to TRBJ1-6; D is undetermined. From germline, CDR1 is DFQATT and CDR2 SNEGSKA (reference sequence). V lost 5 bases, J lost 11 bases, and 22 bases lay in between. The CDR3 is made up of 15 amino acids.

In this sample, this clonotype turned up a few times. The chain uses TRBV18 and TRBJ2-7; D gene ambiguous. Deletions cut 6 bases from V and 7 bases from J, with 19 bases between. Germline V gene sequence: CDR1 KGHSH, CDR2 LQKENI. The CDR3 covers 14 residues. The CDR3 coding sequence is TGTGCCAGCTCCCGGAGCAAGGGCACTGGGGAGCAGTACTTC. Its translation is CASSRSKGTGEQYF.

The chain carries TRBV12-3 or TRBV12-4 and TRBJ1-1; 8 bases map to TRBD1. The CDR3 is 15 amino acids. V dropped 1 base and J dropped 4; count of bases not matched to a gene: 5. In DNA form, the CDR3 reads TGTGCCAGCAGTTTAGACAGGGGGTGGGGCACTGAAGCTTTCTTT. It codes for CASSLDRGWGTEAFF.

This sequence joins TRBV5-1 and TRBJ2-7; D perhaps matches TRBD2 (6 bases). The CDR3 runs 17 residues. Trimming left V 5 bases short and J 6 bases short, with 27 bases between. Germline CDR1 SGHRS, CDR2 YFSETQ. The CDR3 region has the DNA TGCGCCAGCAGTCTTGGAGGGTTGGATCCGGGGTTGGGCGAGCAGTACTTC. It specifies CASSLGGLDPGLGEQYF.

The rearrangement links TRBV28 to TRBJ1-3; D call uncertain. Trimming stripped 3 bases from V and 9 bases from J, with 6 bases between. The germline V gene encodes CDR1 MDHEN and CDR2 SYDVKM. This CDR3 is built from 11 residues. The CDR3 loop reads CASSLLSTIYF. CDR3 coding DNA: TGTGCCAGCAGTTTGTTGAGCACCATATATTTT.

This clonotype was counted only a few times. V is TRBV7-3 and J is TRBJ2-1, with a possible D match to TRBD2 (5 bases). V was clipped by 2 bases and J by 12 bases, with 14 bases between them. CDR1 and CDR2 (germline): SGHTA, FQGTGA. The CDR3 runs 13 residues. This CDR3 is CASSLGLHGSQFF. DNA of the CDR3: TGTGCCAGCAGCTTAGGACTCCACGGATCGCAGTTCTTC.

CDR3: CASSYQGLGTDTQYF. The CDR3 DNA follows: TGTGCCAGCAGTTACCAGGGGTTGGGCACAGATACGCAGTATTTT. The rearrangement uses TRBV6-5 and TRBJ2-3; perhaps TRBD1 as D (6 bases). The CDR3 has 15 residues. Germline V gene data show CDR1 as MNHEY and CDR2 as SVGAGI. V was shortened by 2 bases and J by 1 base, with 10 bases between the two germline ends.

The CDR3 protein is CASSRGGVMLDTQYF. In DNA form, the CDR3 reads TGTGCCAGCAGCCGGGGGGGAGTTATGCTCGATACGCAGTATTTT. J is TRBJ2-3 and V is TRBV11-1; 8 bases are shared with TRBD2. There are 15 residues in the CDR3. Trimming at V came to 5 bases and at J to 6 bases, leaving 10 bases not matched to a gene. From germline, CDR1 is SGHAT and CDR2 FQDESV (reference sequence).

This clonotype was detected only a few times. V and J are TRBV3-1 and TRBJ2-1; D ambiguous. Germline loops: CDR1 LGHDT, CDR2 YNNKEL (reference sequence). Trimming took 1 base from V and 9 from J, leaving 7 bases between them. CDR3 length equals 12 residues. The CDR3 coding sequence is TGTGCCAGCAGCCAAGGAGAAGGTGAGCAGTTCTTC. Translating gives CASSQGEGEQFF.

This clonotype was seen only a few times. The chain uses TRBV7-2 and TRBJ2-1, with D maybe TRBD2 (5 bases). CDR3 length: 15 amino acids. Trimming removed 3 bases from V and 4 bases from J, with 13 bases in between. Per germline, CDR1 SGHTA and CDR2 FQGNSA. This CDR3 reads CASSLEAEVYNEQFF. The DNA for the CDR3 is TGTGCCAGCAGCTTGGAAGCGGAGGTATACAATGAGCAGTTCTTC. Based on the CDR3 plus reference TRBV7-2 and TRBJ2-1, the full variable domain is GAGVSQSPSNKVTEKGKDVELRCDPISGHTALYWYRQSLGQGLEFLIYFQGNSAPDKSGLPSDRFSAERTGGSVSTLTIQRTQQEDSAVYLCASSLEAEVYNEQFFGPGTRLTVL.

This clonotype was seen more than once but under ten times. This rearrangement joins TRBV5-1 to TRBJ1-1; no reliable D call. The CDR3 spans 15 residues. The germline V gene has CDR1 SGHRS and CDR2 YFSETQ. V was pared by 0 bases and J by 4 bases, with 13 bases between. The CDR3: CASSLVRGWSTEAFF. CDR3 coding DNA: TGCGCCAGCAGCTTGGTTCGGGGTTGGAGCACTGAAGCTTTCTTT. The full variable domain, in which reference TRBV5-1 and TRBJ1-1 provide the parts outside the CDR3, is KAGVTQTPRYLIKTRGQQVTLSCSPISGHRSVSWYQQTPGQGLQFLFEYFSETQRNKGNFPGRFSGRQFSNSRSEMNVSTLELGDSALYLCASSLVRGWSTEAFFGQGTRLTVV.